The source of this TCR beta chain is a study of blood T cell repertoires in COVID-19. Across the whole study: Some COVID-19 samples were acute and others convalescent; all came from the United States, Italy and Spain.

Assay: immunoSEQ multiplex PCR; the TCRdb copy retains only in-frame clones and omits some. The profile shows approximately 360,000 clones, 80% to 90% of them singletons. CDR3 size: 14 residues. The V segment lost 4 bases and the J segment 4 bases; nucleotides outside the gene matches: 5. CDR1 and CDR2 from the germline V gene are SGHAT and FQNNGV. The source material was peripheral blood. This chain joins TRBV11-2 and TRBJ2-7; 9 bases match TRBD1. The source of this sequence is a man aged 40-50 years with acute or convalescent COVID-19. The DNA of the CDR3 is TGTGCCAGCAGCTCCCCGGACAGGGGATACGAGCAGTACTTC. It codes for CASSSPDRGYEQYF.